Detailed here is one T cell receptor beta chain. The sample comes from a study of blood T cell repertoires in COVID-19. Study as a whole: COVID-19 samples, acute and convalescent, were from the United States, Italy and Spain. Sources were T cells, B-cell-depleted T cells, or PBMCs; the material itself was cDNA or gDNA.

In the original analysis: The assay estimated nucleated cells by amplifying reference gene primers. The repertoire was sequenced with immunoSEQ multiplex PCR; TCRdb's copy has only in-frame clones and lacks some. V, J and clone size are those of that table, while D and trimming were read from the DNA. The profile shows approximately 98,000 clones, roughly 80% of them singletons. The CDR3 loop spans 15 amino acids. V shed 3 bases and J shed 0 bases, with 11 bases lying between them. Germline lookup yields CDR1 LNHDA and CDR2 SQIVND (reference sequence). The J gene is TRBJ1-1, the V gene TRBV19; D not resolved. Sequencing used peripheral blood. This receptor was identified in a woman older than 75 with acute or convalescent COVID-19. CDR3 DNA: TGTGCCAGTAGTATCCACCCGGGGTTGAACACTGAAGCTTTCTTT. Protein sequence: CASSIHPGLNTEAFF.